This T cell receptor beta chain derives from a study of shared clonotypes between healthy human individuals. For the study at large: Per donor, three plates held CD4 naive cells, three held CD4 memory, two held CD8 naive and one held CD8 memory.

Terminally differentiated effector memory CD45RA+ cells were excluded by CCR7 positive selection of CD45RO-negative cells. On this clone itself: The target antigen is unknown. Other DNA sequences in this sample translate to the same CDR3.

Replicate PCRs for sorted subsets used approximately 220 ng DNA; this equaled about 30,000 T cell genomes. Generated by immunoSEQ multiplex PCR, the TCRdb table keeps only in-frame clones and is missing some. The sample includes some 740,000 clones, 80% to 95% of them seen just once. The CDR3 covers 15 residues. Trimming removed 0 bases at V and 0 bases at J, with 9 bases between. CDR1 is SGHRS and CDR2 is YFSETQ in the germline V gene. Study findings and constraints: Clonotype sharing among donors likely depends on sequencing depth. Estimated richness values were generally larger in naive subsets than in memory subsets.

This sequence originates from a young man in good health. This chain joins TRBV5-1 and TRBJ1-1, with D tentatively TRBD1 (5 bases). Sequenced: naive CD8+ T cells sorted from blood. The CDR3 DNA sequence: TGCGCCAGCAGCTTGGCGGGGGGATTGAACACTGAAGCTTTCTTT. Translated: CASSLAGGLNTEAFF.